The present T cell receptor beta chain was sequenced within a study of blood T cell repertoires in COVID-19. The wider study: Acute and convalescent COVID-19 specimens originated in the United States, Italy and Spain. PBMCs, B-cell-depleted T cells, or T cells were the source of the cDNA or gDNA that made up the material.

Germline CDR1 LNHDA, CDR2 SQIVND (reference sequence). The J segment lost 2 bases and the V segment lost 4 bases, leaving 9 bases of the junction unmatched. The CDR3 consists of 18 residues. Original processing notes: Counts of nucleated cells, estimated from reference gene primer amplification, were obtained. Profiling relied on immunoSEQ multiplex PCR, and the TCRdb table lists in-frame clones only, not all of them. V and J calls and clone size are as listed in that table; D and trimming were resolved from the DNA. The data hold about 110,000 clones, with 88% observed a single time. The clonotype comes from a human donor in a cohort sampled during active COVID-19. The genes are TRBV19 and TRBJ2-6, with TRBD1 matching over 9 bases. The sample consisted of peripheral blood. CDR3 region: CASSRGAGQGTGANVLTF. CDR3 coding DNA: TGTGCCAGTAGTAGAGGGGCCGGACAGGGGACTGGGGCCAACGTCCTGACTTTC.